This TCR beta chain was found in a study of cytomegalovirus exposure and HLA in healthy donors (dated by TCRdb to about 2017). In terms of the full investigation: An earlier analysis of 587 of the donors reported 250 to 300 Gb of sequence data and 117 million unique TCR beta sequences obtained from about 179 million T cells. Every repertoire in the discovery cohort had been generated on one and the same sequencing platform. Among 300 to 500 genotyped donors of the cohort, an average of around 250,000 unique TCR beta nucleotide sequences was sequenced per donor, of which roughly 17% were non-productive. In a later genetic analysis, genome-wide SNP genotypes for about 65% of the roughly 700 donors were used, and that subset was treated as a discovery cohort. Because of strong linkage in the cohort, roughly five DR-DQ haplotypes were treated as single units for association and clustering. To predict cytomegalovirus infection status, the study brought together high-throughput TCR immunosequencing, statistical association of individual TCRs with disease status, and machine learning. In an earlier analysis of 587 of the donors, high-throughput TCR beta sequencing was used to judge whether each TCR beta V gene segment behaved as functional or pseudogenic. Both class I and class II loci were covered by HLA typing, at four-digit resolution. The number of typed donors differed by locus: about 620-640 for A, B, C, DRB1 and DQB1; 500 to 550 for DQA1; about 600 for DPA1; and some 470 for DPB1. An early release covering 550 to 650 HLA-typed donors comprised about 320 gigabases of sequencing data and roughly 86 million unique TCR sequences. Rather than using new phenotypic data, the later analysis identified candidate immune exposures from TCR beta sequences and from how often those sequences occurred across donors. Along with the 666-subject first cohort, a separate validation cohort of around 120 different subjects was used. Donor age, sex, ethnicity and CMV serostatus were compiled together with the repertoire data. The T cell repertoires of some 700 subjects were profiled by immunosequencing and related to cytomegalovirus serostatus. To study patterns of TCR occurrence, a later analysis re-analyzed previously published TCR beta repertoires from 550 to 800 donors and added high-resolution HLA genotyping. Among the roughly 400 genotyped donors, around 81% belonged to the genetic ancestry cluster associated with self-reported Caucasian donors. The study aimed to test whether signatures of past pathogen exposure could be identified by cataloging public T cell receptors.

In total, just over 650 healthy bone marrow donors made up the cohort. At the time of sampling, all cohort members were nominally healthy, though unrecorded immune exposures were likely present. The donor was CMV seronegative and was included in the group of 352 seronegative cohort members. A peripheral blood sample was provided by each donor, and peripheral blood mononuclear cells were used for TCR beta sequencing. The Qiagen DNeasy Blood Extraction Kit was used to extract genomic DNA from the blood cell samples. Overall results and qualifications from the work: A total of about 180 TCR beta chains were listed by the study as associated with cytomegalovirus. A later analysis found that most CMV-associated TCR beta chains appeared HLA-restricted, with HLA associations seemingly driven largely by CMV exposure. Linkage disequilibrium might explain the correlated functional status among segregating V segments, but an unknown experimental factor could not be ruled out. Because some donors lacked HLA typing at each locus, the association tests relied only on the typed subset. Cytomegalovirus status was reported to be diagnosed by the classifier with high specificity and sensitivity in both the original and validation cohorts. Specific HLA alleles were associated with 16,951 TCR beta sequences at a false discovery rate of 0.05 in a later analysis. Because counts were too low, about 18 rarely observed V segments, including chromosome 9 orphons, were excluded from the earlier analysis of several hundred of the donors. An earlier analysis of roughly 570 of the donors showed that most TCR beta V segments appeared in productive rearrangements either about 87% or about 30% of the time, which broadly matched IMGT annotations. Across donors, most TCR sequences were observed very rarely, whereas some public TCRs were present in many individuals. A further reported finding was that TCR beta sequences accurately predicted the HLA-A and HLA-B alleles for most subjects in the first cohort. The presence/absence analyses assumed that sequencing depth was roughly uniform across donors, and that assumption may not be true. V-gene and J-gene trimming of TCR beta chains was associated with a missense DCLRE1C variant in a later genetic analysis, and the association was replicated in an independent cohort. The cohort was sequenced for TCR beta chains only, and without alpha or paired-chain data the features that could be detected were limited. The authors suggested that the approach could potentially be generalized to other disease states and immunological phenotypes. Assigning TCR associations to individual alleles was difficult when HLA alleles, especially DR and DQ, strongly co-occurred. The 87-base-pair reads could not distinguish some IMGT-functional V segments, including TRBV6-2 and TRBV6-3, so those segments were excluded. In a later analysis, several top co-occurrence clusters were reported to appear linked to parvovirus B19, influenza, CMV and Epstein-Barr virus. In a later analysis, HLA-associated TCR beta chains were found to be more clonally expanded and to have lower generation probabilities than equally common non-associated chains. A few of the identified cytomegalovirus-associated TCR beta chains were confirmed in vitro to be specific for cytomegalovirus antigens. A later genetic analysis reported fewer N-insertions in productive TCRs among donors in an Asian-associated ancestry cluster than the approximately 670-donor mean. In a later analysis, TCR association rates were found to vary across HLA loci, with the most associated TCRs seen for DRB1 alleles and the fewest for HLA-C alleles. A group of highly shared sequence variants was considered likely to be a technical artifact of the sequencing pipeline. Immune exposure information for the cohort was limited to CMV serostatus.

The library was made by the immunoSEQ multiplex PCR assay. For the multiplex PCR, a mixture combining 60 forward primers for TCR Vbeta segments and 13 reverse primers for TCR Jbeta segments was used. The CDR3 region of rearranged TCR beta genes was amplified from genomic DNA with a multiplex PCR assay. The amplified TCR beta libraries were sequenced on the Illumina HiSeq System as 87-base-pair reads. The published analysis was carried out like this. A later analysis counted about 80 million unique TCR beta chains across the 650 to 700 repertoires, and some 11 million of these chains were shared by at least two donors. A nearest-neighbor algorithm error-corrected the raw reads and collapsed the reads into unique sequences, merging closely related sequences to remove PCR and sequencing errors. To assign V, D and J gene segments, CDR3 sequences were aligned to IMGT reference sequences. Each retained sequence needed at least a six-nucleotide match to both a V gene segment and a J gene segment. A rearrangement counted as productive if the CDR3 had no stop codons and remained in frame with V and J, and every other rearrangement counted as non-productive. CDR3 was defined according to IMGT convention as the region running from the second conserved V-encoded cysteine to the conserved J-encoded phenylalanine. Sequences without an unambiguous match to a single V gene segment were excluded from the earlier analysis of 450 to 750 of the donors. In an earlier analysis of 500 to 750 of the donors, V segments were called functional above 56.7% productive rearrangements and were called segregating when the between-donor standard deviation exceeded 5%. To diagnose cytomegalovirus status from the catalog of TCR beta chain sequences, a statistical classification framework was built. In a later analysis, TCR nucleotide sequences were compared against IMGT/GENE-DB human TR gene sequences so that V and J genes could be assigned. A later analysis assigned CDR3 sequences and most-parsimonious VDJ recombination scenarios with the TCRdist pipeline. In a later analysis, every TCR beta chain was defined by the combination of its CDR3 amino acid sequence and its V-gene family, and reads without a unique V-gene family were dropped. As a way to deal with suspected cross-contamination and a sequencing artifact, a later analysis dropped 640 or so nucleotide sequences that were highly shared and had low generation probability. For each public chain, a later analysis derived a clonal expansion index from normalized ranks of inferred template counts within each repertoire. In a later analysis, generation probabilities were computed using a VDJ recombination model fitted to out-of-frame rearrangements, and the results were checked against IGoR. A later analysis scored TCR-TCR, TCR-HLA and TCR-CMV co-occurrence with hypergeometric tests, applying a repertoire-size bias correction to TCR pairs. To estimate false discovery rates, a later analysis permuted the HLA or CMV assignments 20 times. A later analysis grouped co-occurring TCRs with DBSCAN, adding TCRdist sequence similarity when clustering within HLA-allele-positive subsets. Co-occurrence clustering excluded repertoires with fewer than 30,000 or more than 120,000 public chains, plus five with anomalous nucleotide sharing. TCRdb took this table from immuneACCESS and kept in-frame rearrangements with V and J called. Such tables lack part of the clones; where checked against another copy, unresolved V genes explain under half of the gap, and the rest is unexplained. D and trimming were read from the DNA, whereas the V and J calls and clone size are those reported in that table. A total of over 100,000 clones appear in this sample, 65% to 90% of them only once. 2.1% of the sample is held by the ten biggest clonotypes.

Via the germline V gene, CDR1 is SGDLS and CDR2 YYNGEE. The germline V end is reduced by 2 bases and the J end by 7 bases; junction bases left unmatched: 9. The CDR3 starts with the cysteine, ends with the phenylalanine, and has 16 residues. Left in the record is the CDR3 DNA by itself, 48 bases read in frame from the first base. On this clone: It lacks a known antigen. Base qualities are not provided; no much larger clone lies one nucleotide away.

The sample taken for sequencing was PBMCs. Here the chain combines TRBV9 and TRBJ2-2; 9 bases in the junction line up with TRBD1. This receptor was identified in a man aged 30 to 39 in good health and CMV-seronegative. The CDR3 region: CASSVRQGGGLGELFF. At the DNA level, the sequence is TGTGCCAGCAGCGTTCGACAGGGGGGAGGCCTCGGGGAGCTGTTTTTT.